The 32 T cell receptor beta chains below all came from one sample that was sequenced in a study of cytomegalovirus exposure and HLA in healthy donors (dated by TCRdb to between 2016 and 2019). Library creation used the immunoSEQ multiplex PCR assay. A mixture of 60 forward primers for TCR Vbeta segments and 13 reverse primers for TCR Jbeta segments was used in the multiplex PCR. TCRdb carries this immuneACCESS record with in-frame sequences only. Its versions omit some clonotypes, under half of them owing to an unresolved V gene in the studies checked, with the rest unexplained. For this sample the table gives about 120,000 clones, of which approximately 79% were detected only once. Approximately 16% of the sample belongs to the ten largest clones. Sample: PBMCs. Source of these receptors: a man aged 50 or older in good health and CMV-seropositive.

The genes are TRBV28 and TRBJ1-2; a weak D match, TRBD1 (6 bases). The CDR3 length is 15 residues. V was cut by 2 bases and J by 6 bases, with 16 bases left in between. CDR1 is MDHEN and CDR2 is SYDVKM in the germline V gene. The DNA of the CDR3 is TGTGCCAGCAGTTTACTACAGGGCACTATTGATGGCTACACCTTC. Translating gives CASSLLQGTIDGYTF.

This sequence joins TRBV6-1 and TRBJ1-5, with TRBD1 matching over 8 bases. The CDR3 length is 17 residues. The V and J ends lost 2 bases and 6 bases, in that order; junction bases with no gene match: 12. Per the germline V gene, CDR1 is MNHNS and CDR2 is SASEGT. CDR3 region: CASSERGWTGKGQPQHF. The DNA of the CDR3 is TGTGCCAGCAGTGAAAGAGGTTGGACAGGGAAAGGTCAGCCCCAGCATTTT.

The chain couples TRBV7-9 to TRBJ2-7, with D maybe TRBD1 (6 bases). Per germline, CDR1 SEHNR and CDR2 FQNEAQ (reference sequence). The CDR3 consists of 15 residues. Deletions cut 7 bases from V and 3 bases from J, with 19 bases between. The CDR3 nucleotides read TGTGCCAGCACCCTAGACAGGATAGGGTTCTACGAGCAGTACTTC. Translation: CASTLDRIGFYEQYF.

The CDR3 coding sequence is TGTGCCAGCAGACAAAGGGACTCCGGGCGGGTCGAGCAGTACTTC. The encoded protein is CASRQRDSGRVEQYF. The rearrangement uses TRBV13 and TRBJ2-7, with D possibly TRBD2 on 6 matching bases. CDR1 and CDR2 from the germline V gene are PRHDT and FYEKMQ (reference sequence). Deletions cut 6 bases from V and 6 bases from J, with 21 bases between. The CDR3 spans 15 residues.

The gene calls are TRBV9 and TRBJ2-3; D perhaps matches TRBD1 (5 bases). The CDR3 is made up of 16 amino acids. The V gene's germline CDR1 is SGDLS and CDR2 YYNGEE. The V end was cut by 3 bases, the J end by 1 base, with 15 bases between. CDR3 loop: CASSATETLGTDTQYF. The CDR3 DNA is TGTGCCAGCAGCGCGACAGAAACTCTCGGCACAGATACGCAGTATTTT.

The rearrangement links TRBV6-6 to TRBJ1-1; the D gene is possibly TRBD1 (5 bases). V was shortened by 7 bases and J by 3 bases, with 21 bases between the two germline ends. This CDR3 has 16 residues. Germline CDR1 reads MNHNY; CDR2 reads SVGAGI (reference sequence). For the CDR3, the DNA is TGTGCCAGCATCGACCCTACACAGGTTTGGGACACTGAAGCTTTCTTT. This translates into CASIDPTQVWDTEAFF.

The J gene is TRBJ1-4, the V gene TRBV5-1, with TRBD1 identical over 9 bases. The V and J ends lost 5 bases and 4 bases, in that order; junction bases with no gene match: 6. CDR3 length: 15 amino acids. Per the germline V gene, CDR1 is SGHRS and CDR2 is YFSETQ. This CDR3 is CASRKAGQGNEKLFF. DNA for the CDR3: TGCGCCAGCAGGAAGGCGGGACAGGGTAATGAAAAACTGTTTTTT.

V usage is TRBV11-2 and J usage is TRBJ1-1, with 8 bases lining up with TRBD1. This CDR3 contains 15 residues. CDR1 and CDR2 from the germline V gene are SGHAT and FQNNGV. The V segment lost 3 bases and the J segment 1 base; nucleotides outside the gene matches: 4. CDR3 sequence (DNA): TGTGCCAGCAGCTTGACAGGGGACTCGAACACTGAAGCTTTCTTT. It specifies CASSLTGDSNTEAFF.

The gene calls are TRBV29-1 and TRBJ2-3; no firm D call. Trimming removed 4 bases at V and 0 bases at J, with 11 bases between. This CDR3 contains 14 residues. In germline, CDR1 is SQVTM, CDR2 ANQGSEA. The CDR3 region is CSVVDFSSTDTQYF. As DNA, the CDR3 is TGCAGCGTTGTAGACTTCTCGAGCACAGATACGCAGTATTTT.

The genes are TRBV5-6 and TRBJ2-3; TRBD2 might be the D (6 bases). V lost 3 bases to trimming and J lost 3 bases, with 14 bases between them. Germline-derived CDR1 and CDR2 are SGHDT and YYEEEE. This CDR3 spans 15 amino acids. The CDR3 sequence is CASSSQGGATDTQYF. The CDR3 DNA follows: TGTGCCAGCAGCTCCCAAGGCGGGGCTACAGATACGCAGTATTTT.

The chain employs TRBV5-1 and TRBJ2-2, with 8 nucleotides matching TRBD1. This CDR3 contains 16 residues. Per germline, CDR1 SGHRS and CDR2 YFSETQ. The J segment lost 0 bases and the V segment lost 0 bases, leaving 1 base of the junction unmatched. In DNA form, the CDR3 reads TGCGCCAGCAGCTTGGAGACAGGGGCGAACACCGGGGAGCTGTTTTTT. Protein product: CASSLETGANTGELFF. The variable domain in full, completed from reference TRBV5-1 and TRBJ2-2, reads KAGVTQTPRYLIKTRGQQVTLSCSPISGHRSVSWYQQTPGQGLQFLFEYFSETQRNKGNFPGRFSGRQFSNSRSEMNVSTLELGDSALYLCASSLETGANTGELFFGEGSRLTVL.

The chain combines TRBV9 with TRBJ1-2; 8 bases align to TRBD1. The germline gives CDR1 SGDLS, CDR2 YYNGEE. This CDR3 region has 16 residues. V shed 0 bases and J 0 bases; nucleotides not matched to a gene: 4. The CDR3 reads CASSVGQGLTNYGYTF. The CDR3 nucleotides are TGTGCCAGCAGCGTAGGACAGGGGCTTACTAACTATGGCTACACCTTC.

The table lists this clone with a few counts. V usage is TRBV28 and J usage is TRBJ2-5; TRBD2 is a possible D gene (6 bases). Gene TRBJ2-7 matches the end of the DNA better, so the J call may be wrong. Germline values: CDR1 MDHEN, CDR2 SYDVKM. The CDR3 runs to 13 residues. DNA of the CDR3: TGTGCCAGCCGCGTTAGCGGAACCTACGAGCAGTACTTC. Protein: CASRVSGTYEQYF.

This clone was seen a handful of times. The chain links TRBV14 to TRBJ2-7; 7 bases are a match to TRBD2. With 4 bases clipped from V and 0 bases from J, the junction kept 9 bases outside the gene matches. The CDR3 consists of 16 residues. Germline V lookup: CDR1 SGHDN, CDR2 FVKESK. The CDR3 is CASSRTRGGYSYEQYF. The DNA of the CDR3 is TGTGCCAGCAGCCGCACTAGGGGAGGGTACTCCTACGAGCAGTACTTC. The full variable domain, rest sourced from reference TRBV14 and TRBJ2-7, is EAGVTQFPSHSVIEKGQTVTLRCDPISGHDNLYWYRRVMGKEIKFLLHFVKESKQDESGMPNNRFLAERTGGTYSTLKVQPAELEDSGVYFCASSRTRGGYSYEQYFGPGTRLTVT.

The rearrangement uses TRBV6-6 and TRBJ1-2; TRBD1 matches at 7 bases. CDR3 length: 15 residues. Germline CDR1 and CDR2: MNHNY and SVGAGI (reference sequence). The trim removed 4 bases at V and 3 bases at J, leaving 8 bases unmatched. The CDR3 nucleotides read TGTGCCAGCAGTTCCCGACAGGGTCGGGACTATGGCTACACCTTC. This gives the protein CASSSRQGRDYGYTF.

This clone appeared a few times. The chain links TRBV6-1 to TRBJ1-5; TRBD1 might be the D (5 bases). V shed 0 bases and J shed 10 bases, with 10 bases lying between them. The germline V gene has CDR1 MNHNS and CDR2 SASEGT. The length of the CDR3 is 13 residues. CDR3 coding DNA: TGTGCCAGCAGTGAAGCGGGGCATCCCCCCCAGCATTTT. As protein: CASSEAGHPPQHF.

The genes are TRBV11-2 and TRBJ1-3; 8 nucleotides match TRBD1. This CDR3 has 17 amino acids. The germline V gene encodes CDR1 SGHAT and CDR2 FQNNGV. The V segment lost 1 base and the J segment 1 base; nucleotides outside the gene matches: 6. The CDR3 DNA reads as TGTGCCAGCAGCTTAGTTACAGGGGGTAGATCTGGAAACACCATATATTTT. Protein sequence: CASSLVTGGRSGNTIYF. Full variable domain (remainder filled in from reference TRBV11-2 and TRBJ1-3): EAGVAQSPRYKIIEKRQSVAFWCNPISGHATLYWYQQILGQGPKLLIQFQNNGVVDDSQLPKDRFSAERLKGVDSTLKIQPAKLEDSAVYLCASSLVTGGRSGNTIYFGEGSWLTVV.

This clone appeared a few times. The J gene is TRBJ1-1, the V gene TRBV7-6, with unresolved D. The germline V gene has CDR1 SGHVS and CDR2 FNYEAQ. V gave up 5 bases and J gave up 0 bases, with 10 bases separating them. The CDR3 extends over 14 amino acids. CDR3 residues: CASSPDNLNTEAFF. In nucleotides, the CDR3 is TGTGCCAGCAGCCCCGACAACCTGAACACTGAAGCTTTCTTT.

The chain is built from TRBV7-9 and TRBJ1-5, with 9 bases identical to TRBD1. Trimming at V came to 2 bases and at J to 4 bases, leaving 6 bases not matched to a gene. The CDR3 contains 16 residues. From germline, CDR1 is SEHNR and CDR2 FQNEAQ (reference sequence). CDR3 bases: TGTGCCAGCAGCTTATGGGAGGGACAGGGTAATCAGCCCCAGCATTTT. This encodes CASSLWEGQGNQPQHF.

This rearrangement joins TRBV28 to TRBJ2-1, with 8 positions matching TRBD2. From germline, CDR1 is MDHEN and CDR2 SYDVKM. The trim removed 5 bases at V and 2 bases at J, leaving 2 bases unmatched. CDR3 length: 14 amino acids. The CDR3 region is CASSPAGAYNEQFF. The CDR3 DNA sequence: TGTGCCAGCAGTCCAGCGGGGGCCTACAATGAGCAGTTCTTC. Drawing the rest from reference TRBV28 and TRBJ2-1, the complete variable domain is DVKVTQSSRYLVKRTGEKVFLECVQDMDHENMFWYRQDPGLGLRLIYFSYDVKMKEKGDIPEGYSVSREKKERFSLILESASTNQTSMYLCASSPAGAYNEQFFGPGTRLTVL.

The CDR3 sequence is CASSERIAGGGGVDTQYF. CDR3 nucleotides: TGTGCCAGCAGTGAAAGAATCGCTGGCGGGGGGGGTGTAGATACGCAGTATTTT. The V call is TRBV6-1, the J call TRBJ2-3; TRBD2 agrees at 9 bases. The CDR3 has 18 residues. Looked up from germline, CDR1 is MNHNS and CDR2 is SASEGT. With 2 bases clipped from V and 5 bases from J, the junction kept 14 bases outside the gene matches.

The chain couples TRBV18 to TRBJ2-7; D is perhaps TRBD1 (6 bases). The V gene lost 2 bases and the J gene lost 3 bases, with 14 bases spanning the gap. CDR1 and CDR2 (germline): KGHSH, LQKENI. CDR3 length equals 15 residues. CDR3 coding DNA: TGTGCCAGCTCACCAGTACTTAGGGACATCTACGAGCAGTACTTC. As protein: CASSPVLRDIYEQYF.

The chain joins TRBV19 to TRBJ2-7; 10 bases map to TRBD2. The trim removed 5 bases at V and 2 bases at J, leaving 6 bases unmatched. Germline V gene lookup returns CDR1 LNHDA and CDR2 SQIVND (reference sequence). This CDR3 comprises 15 residues. CDR3 in DNA: TGTGCCAGTAGTCCCTTAGCGGGGGGTGCCTACGAGCAGTACTTC. Its protein product is CASSPLAGGAYEQYF.

The chain combines TRBV28 with TRBJ1-1; D gene unclear. Germline-derived CDR1 and CDR2 are MDHEN and SYDVKM. The V end lost 4 bases, the J end lost 4 bases, and 13 bases lay between the germline ends. CDR3 length: 14 residues. The chain's CDR3 is CASSSGGFSTEAFF. CDR3 nucleotides: TGTGCCAGCAGTTCTGGAGGTTTCAGCACTGAAGCTTTCTTT. The variable domain in full, completed from reference TRBV28 and TRBJ1-1, reads DVKVTQSSRYLVKRTGEKVFLECVQDMDHENMFWYRQDPGLGLRLIYFSYDVKMKEKGDIPEGYSVSREKKERFSLILESASTNQTSMYLCASSSGGFSTEAFFGQGTRLTVV.

This chain connects TRBV15 to TRBJ2-7, with 7 bases matching TRBD1. This CDR3 spans 15 amino acids. Losses at the gene ends were 1 base for V and 4 bases for J; bases not matched to a gene: 7. CDR1 LNHNV and CDR2 YYDKDF come from the germline V gene (reference sequence). This chain's CDR3 is CATSRASTGLYEQYF. The DNA of the CDR3 is TGTGCCACCAGCAGAGCGTCGACAGGGCTTTACGAGCAGTACTTC.

The chain is built from TRBV5-1 and TRBJ2-7; a weak D match, TRBD2 (6 bases). Germline values: CDR1 SGHRS, CDR2 YFSETQ. CDR3 size: 13 residues. Trimming took off 5 bases at V and 0 bases at J, with 9 bases between the two ends. The CDR3 loop reads CASSRDFSYEQYF. CDR3 DNA: TGCGCCAGCAGTCGGGACTTCTCCTACGAGCAGTACTTC. The full variable domain, completed using reference TRBV5-1 and TRBJ2-7, is KAGVTQTPRYLIKTRGQQVTLSCSPISGHRSVSWYQQTPGQGLQFLFEYFSETQRNKGNFPGRFSGRQFSNSRSEMNVSTLELGDSALYLCASSRDFSYEQYFGPGTRLTVT.

Only a few counts were recorded for this clone. V is TRBV28 and J is TRBJ1-3, with 8 bases aligning to TRBD1. With 7 bases clipped from V and 2 bases from J, the junction kept 7 bases outside the gene matches. Germline CDR1 is MDHEN and CDR2 is SYDVKM. There are 15 residues in the CDR3. CDR3 nucleotide sequence: TGTGCCAGCACCAATCAACAGGGGGCTGGAAACACCATATATTTT. It codes for CASTNQQGAGNTIYF.

The V call is TRBV4-3, the J call TRBJ2-3; D ambiguous. The CDR3 contains 16 residues. Germline CDR1 LGHNA, CDR2 YSLEER. Trimming removed 1 base from V and 2 bases from J, with 13 bases in between. CDR3: CASSQATRGSTDTQYF. The CDR3, as DNA: TGCGCCAGCAGCCAAGCAACTCGCGGATCCACAGATACGCAGTATTTT.

The J gene is TRBJ2-1, the V gene TRBV15; D perhaps matches TRBD2 (6 bases). The CDR3 is 16 residues long. Germline V lookup: CDR1 LNHNV, CDR2 YYDKDF (reference sequence). The V end was cut by 3 bases, the J end by 0 bases, with 12 bases between. This chain's CDR3 is CATSSRGYSSYNEQFF. The CDR3 region has the DNA TGTGCCACCAGCAGCCGGGGGTACAGCTCCTACAATGAGCAGTTCTTC.

Relative to its sample, this clone is medium-sized. The chain is built from TRBV6-4 and TRBJ2-5, with TRBD2 identical over 12 bases. The CDR3 is 16 residues long. Germline V gene lookup returns CDR1 MRHNA and CDR2 SNTAGT. V was pared by 5 bases and J by 5 bases, with 9 bases of the junction left unmatched. CDR3 protein: CASSLSATSGSETQYF. As DNA, the CDR3 is TGTGCCAGCAGTCTCTCCGCGACTAGCGGGAGTGAGACCCAGTACTTC.

In the case of this clone: The sample carries other DNA sequences with the same CDR3. DNA of the CDR3: TGTGCCAGCAGCGTCGGGACAACCTCTTACGAGCAGTACTTC. As protein: CASSVGTTSYEQYF. The chain is built from TRBV9 and TRBJ2-7, with a weak D call TRBD1 (6 bases). CDR3 length: 14 residues. Germline values: CDR1 SGDLS, CDR2 YYNGEE. V was pared by 2 bases and J by 4 bases, with 13 bases between.

The V gene is TRBV28, the J gene TRBJ2-5, with 10 bases identical to TRBD2. The J call is uncertain, as TRBJ2-7 better fits the DNA end. Per the germline V gene, CDR1 is MDHEN and CDR2 is SYDVKM. This CDR3 is 14 amino acids long. The CDR3 sequence is CATTPSGSSYEQYF. The CDR3 coding sequence is TGTGCCACCACACCTAGCGGGAGTTCCTACGAGCAGTACTTC.